This entry lists 15 T cell receptor beta chains sequenced from one sample in a study of blood T cells in healthy people across ages. For the second PCR, which ran for 7 to 11 cycles, a sample-barcoded 5' primer and a J-beta primer mix were used. TCRdb redid the calling of the 5' RACE reads with MiXCR, one entry per CDR3 protein. The sample consists of 850,000 to 950,000 distinct CDR3 sequences, around 28% of them appearing once. The sequencing sample was made of blood. Receptors originate from a woman over 75 in good health.

A remark on this clonotype: The germline gene is not matched at one end of the junction; a read error may be the cause. V is TRBV12-3 or TRBV12-4 and J is TRBJ2-3, with unresolved D. CDR3 length: 12 amino acids. The CDR3 DNA reads TGTGCCAGCAGACCCGGAGCAGATATGCAGTATTTT. Translating it yields CASRPGADMQYF.

This clonotype appeared a few times. The V call is TRBV18, the J call TRBJ1-5, with D perhaps matching TRBD1 (6 bases). Germline assignment: CDR1 KGHSH and CDR2 LQKENI. The length of the CDR3 is 15 residues. Trimming took 5 bases from V and 6 from J, leaving 17 bases between them. The CDR3 DNA follows: TGTGCCAGCTCAACCGGGACAAATAACGTTCAGCCCCAGCATTTT. It is translated as CASSTGTNNVQPQHF.

This clonotype has ten or more counts. J is TRBJ2-5 and V is TRBV4-1, with D perhaps matching TRBD2 (7 bases). This CDR3 has 16 residues. V lost 1 base, J lost 5 bases, and 17 bases lay in between. CDR1 is MGHRA, CDR2 YSYEKL, per germline. The DNA for the CDR3 is TGCGCCAGCAGCCAAGTTGGGGGGGGCAGTGCGGAGACCCAGTACTTC. Translated, it gives CASSQVGGGSAETQYF.

The CDR3 here is CASSTPSGDRQPQHF. The DNA for the CDR3 is TGTGCCAGCAGCACCCCATCAGGCGACAGGCAGCCCCAGCATTTT. The V call is TRBV6-6, the J call TRBJ1-5; possibly TRBD1 for D (6 bases). The V and J ends lost 6 bases and 7 bases respectively, with 19 bases between them. Germline CDR1 reads MNHNY; CDR2 reads SVGAGI (reference sequence). CDR3 size: 15 residues.

This clonotype was seen repeatedly, ten times or more. The chain is built from TRBV30 and TRBJ2-1; 12 bases map to TRBD2. The CDR3 runs to 13 residues. Trimming at V came to 4 bases and at J to 8 bases, leaving 3 bases not matched to a gene. Looked up from germline, CDR1 is GTSNPN and CDR2 is SVGIG (reference sequence). CDR3 coding DNA: TGTGCCTGGACTAGCGGGGGGGCTGATGAGCAGTTCTTC. The encoded protein is CAWTSGGADEQFF.

This clonotype appeared many times. This rearrangement joins TRBV7-9 to TRBJ2-1; no definite D call. With 2 bases removed from V and 7 bases from J, the gap between germline ends came to 9 bases. This CDR3 contains 13 residues. Germline V lookup: CDR1 SEHNR, CDR2 FQNEAQ (reference sequence). The CDR3 is CASSLTWGNEQFF. Here the CDR3 DNA reads TGTGCCAGCAGCTTAACTTGGGGAAATGAGCAGTTCTTC.

V gene TRBV19 combines with J gene TRBJ2-3, with D perhaps TRBD2 (6 bases). Trimming shortened V by 10 bases and J by 1 base, and 15 bases separated the two germline ends. This CDR3 has 14 amino acids. Germline CDR1 reads LNHDA; CDR2 reads SQIVND (reference sequence). The CDR3 is CATKVASGTDTQYF. CDR3 nucleotide sequence: TGTGCCACTAAGGTAGCTAGCGGCACAGATACGCAGTATTTT. Looking up the rest from reference TRBV19 and TRBJ2-3 gives the full variable domain: DGGITQSPKYLFRKEGQNVTLSCEQNLNHDAMYWYRQDPGQGLRLIYYSQIVNDFQKGDIAEGYSVSREKKESFPLTVTSAQKNPTAFYLCATKVASGTDTQYFGPGTRLTVL.

V gene TRBV21-1 combines with J gene TRBJ1-2; TRBD1 is the table's D call and was not checked against the DNA. TRBV21-1 counts as a pseudogene. There are 14 residues in the CDR3. CDR3 protein: CASNKEKGRGGYTF. CDR3 in DNA: TGTGCCAGCAACAAAGAGAAGGGAAGGGGTGGCTACACCTTC.

CDR3 bases: TGTGCCAGCAGCCGAGCGGGGGGGTCCGTCGGTGAGCAGTTCTTC. Encoded protein: CASSRAGGSVGEQFF. J is TRBJ2-1 and V is TRBV5-4, with 10 bases matching TRBD2. This CDR3 contains 15 residues. Germline CDR1 SGHNT, CDR2 YYREEE (reference sequence). V was pared by 4 bases and J by 9 bases, with 10 bases of the junction left unmatched.

There are many counts of this clonotype. The V and J genes are TRBV24-1 and TRBJ2-7; D is unresolved. The CDR3 is made up of 13 amino acids. The germline V gene encodes CDR1 KGHDR and CDR2 SFDVKD. V lost 7 bases and J 2 bases, leaving 11 bases between the germline ends. The CDR3 region is CATRITEAYEQYF. In DNA form, the CDR3 reads TGTGCCACCAGGATAACAGAGGCCTACGAGCAGTACTTC.

This clonotype was detected only a few times. This chain links TRBV11-2 with TRBJ1-2; D not resolved. V lost 2 bases to trimming and J lost 5 bases, with 3 bases between them. Germline V gives CDR1 SGHAT, CDR2 FQNNGV. The CDR3 is 11 residues long. CDR3 in DNA: TGTGCCAGCAGCTTACAATATGGCTACACCTTC. Its translation is CASSLQYGYTF.

The chain employs TRBV7-2 and TRBJ2-4, with TRBD2 matching over 8 bases. The V and J ends lost 9 bases and 13 bases, in that order; junction bases with no gene match: 17. This CDR3 is built from 14 residues. The germline CDR1 and CDR2 sequences are SGHTA and FQGNSA. CDR3 sequence reads: CASSPLMRGEAQYF. The CDR3, as DNA: TGTGCCAGTAGCCCCCTAATGCGGGGGGAGGCCCAGTACTTC. Based on the CDR3 plus reference TRBV7-2 and TRBJ2-4, the full variable domain is GAGVSQSPSNKVTEKGKDVELRCDPISGHTALYWYRQSLGQGLEFLIYFQGNSAPDKSGLPSDRFSAERTGGSVSTLTIQRTQQEDSAVYLCASSPLMRGEAQYFGAGTRLSVL.

Of note for this clonotype: Possible read error: a much larger clone is one base away. This chain uses TRBV7-2 with TRBJ2-4; 7 bases map to TRBD1. The J call may be wrong; the DNA end is better matched by TRBJ2-7. The CDR3 spans 16 residues. Germline values: CDR1 SGHTA, CDR2 FQGNSA. The CDR3 DNA reads TGTGCCGGCAGCTTAGGGGGCCGCTCTCGTCGAAACGAGCAGTACTTC. It specifies CAGSLGGRSRRNEQYF.

A remark on this clonotype: A much more abundant neighbour one base away suggests this may be a read error. The chain employs TRBV6-2 or TRBV6-3 and TRBJ2-7; 10 nucleotides align to TRBD1. With 6 bases clipped from V and 2 bases from J, the junction kept 4 bases outside the gene matches. Germline V gene sequence: CDR1 MNHEY, CDR2 SVGEGT. The CDR3 covers 14 residues. CDR3 in amino acids: CASRGTGDTYEQYF. CDR3 DNA: TGTGCCAGCAGGGGGACAGGGGACACCTACGAGCAGTACTTC.

The chain is built from TRBV6-1 and TRBJ1-2, with TRBD1 as a possible D gene (6 bases). This CDR3 is built from 14 residues. V was cut by 7 bases and J by 1 base, with 13 bases left in between. Germline values: CDR1 MNHNS, CDR2 SASEGT. The CDR3 protein is CASTRDTINYGYTF. CDR3 in DNA: TGTGCCAGCACCAGGGACACGATTAACTATGGCTACACCTTC.